Shown below are 28 T cell receptor beta chains from a single sample sequenced in a study of beta chain features in type 1 diabetes. Reverse transcription of all isolated RNA meant that expressed TCRB transcripts were sequenced. Clones were sequenced by immunoSEQ multiplex PCR, and TCRdb holds only the in-frame ones, with some missing. The sample has 350,000 or so clones; around 19% are singletons. The sample consisted of naive CD4+ T cells from blood. The receptors stem from a woman between 18 and 30 years old in good health.

The J gene is TRBJ2-3, the V gene TRBV25-1, with D unresolved. Germline V gene data show CDR1 as MGHDK and CDR2 as SYGVNS. V shed 1 base and J shed 0 bases, with 8 bases lying between them. CDR3 size: 15 residues. The CDR3: CASSESGPSTDTQYF. The CDR3 DNA reads TGTGCCAGCAGTGAATCGGGTCCTAGCACAGATACGCAGTATTTT.

This clone appeared a few times. The rearrangement uses TRBV18 and TRBJ1-5; TRBD1 matches 9 bases. Germline assignment: CDR1 KGHSH and CDR2 LQKENI. This CDR3 comprises 14 residues. V lost 4 bases to trimming and J lost 4 bases; unmatched junction nucleotides: 2. The CDR3 region has the DNA TGTGCCAGCTCACTGGGACAGGGTAATCAGCCCCAGCATTTT. Its translation: CASSLGQGNQPQHF.

This clone showed up just a few times. V gene TRBV5-6 combines with J gene TRBJ2-1; 10 positions agree with TRBD1. The length of the CDR3 is 11 residues. With 2 bases clipped from V and 14 bases from J, the junction kept 1 base outside the gene matches. Germline CDR1 is SGHDT and CDR2 is YYEEEE. The CDR3 is CASSLGQGEFF. The CDR3, as DNA: TGTGCCAGCAGCTTAGGACAGGGGGAGTTCTTC.

This clone was seen a few times. This chain uses TRBV5-1 with TRBJ2-1; a weak D match, TRBD2 (5 bases). Trimming removed 0 bases from V and 8 bases from J, with 12 bases in between. Germline V CDR1 and CDR2: SGHRS, YFSETQ. CDR3 size: 14 residues. The DNA of the CDR3 is TGCGCCAGCAGCTTGGGAGGGCATGTGGATGAGCAGTTCTTC. Residues: CASSLGGHVDEQFF. Supplemented by reference TRBV5-1 and TRBJ2-1, the full variable domain reads KAGVTQTPRYLIKTRGQQVTLSCSPISGHRSVSWYQQTPGQGLQFLFEYFSETQRNKGNFPGRFSGRQFSNSRSEMNVSTLELGDSALYLCASSLGGHVDEQFFGPGTRLTVL.

The chain uses TRBV29-1 and TRBJ2-3, with D possibly being TRBD1 (6 bases). Germline values: CDR1 SQVTM, CDR2 ANQGSEA. The V and J ends lost 8 bases and 4 bases respectively, with 16 bases between them. CDR3 length: 13 amino acids. CDR3 coding DNA: TGCAGCACTGCCAGGGGTCGTGCAGATACGCAGTATTTT. Residues: CSTARGRADTQYF.

The chain joins TRBV19 to TRBJ2-7, with TRBD1 as a possible D gene (6 bases). V dropped 5 bases and J dropped 2 bases, with 13 bases sitting between them. The germline V gene encodes CDR1 LNHDA and CDR2 SQIVND (reference sequence). The CDR3 runs to 14 residues. CDR3 region: CASSPGEIPYEQYF. CDR3 sequence (DNA): TGTGCCAGTAGTCCAGGGGAAATCCCCTACGAGCAGTACTTC.

In its sample, this clone was seen a few times. The chain couples TRBV5-4 to TRBJ1-4, with D tentatively TRBD1 (5 bases). V lost 0 bases and J lost 10, with 13 bases in between. The CDR3 consists of 14 residues. Germline V gene lookup returns CDR1 SGHNT and CDR2 YYREEE (reference sequence). In DNA, the CDR3 is TGTGCCAGCAGCTTGGGCGGGGACGCCGGAAAACTGTTTTTT. Encoded protein: CASSLGGDAGKLFF.

CDR3 protein: CASSATGGNQPQHF. In DNA form, the CDR3 reads TGTGCCAGCAGCGCCACAGGGGGCAATCAGCCCCAGCATTTT. This chain joins TRBV9 and TRBJ1-5; 7 bases are a match to TRBD1. The CDR3 sequence is 14 residues long. Germline V gene sequence: CDR1 SGDLS, CDR2 YYNGEE. J gave up 2 bases and V 3 bases, and 2 bases lay outside the gene matches.

This clone was seen a few times. The V call is TRBV25-1, the J call TRBJ2-7; TRBD2 is a possible D gene (6 bases). Germline CDR1 and CDR2: MGHDK and SYGVNS. V shed 8 bases and J shed 7 bases, with 18 bases lying between them. There are 13 residues in the CDR3. The CDR3 here is CASCGTPVGEQYF. The CDR3 region has the DNA TGTGCCAGCTGCGGGACTCCTGTTGGGGAGCAGTACTTC.

The rearrangement links TRBV9 to TRBJ1-2; 9 bases map to TRBD1. Germline CDR1 reads SGDLS; CDR2 reads YYNGEE. Trimming cost V 4 bases and J 8 bases; bases outside gene matches: 9. CDR3 length equals 14 residues. CDR3 in amino acids: CASSPTGQGGGYTF. The CDR3 bases are TGTGCCAGCAGCCCTACGGGACAGGGAGGAGGCTACACCTTC.

This clone was observed a handful of times. Here the CDR3 DNA reads TGTGCCAGCAGCCTCGGGACAGGGCGGCAAGAGACCCAGTACTTC. It specifies CASSLGTGRQETQYF. V is TRBV5-6 and J is TRBJ2-5; 9 bases align to TRBD1. The CDR3 is made up of 15 amino acids. Germline V gene lookup returns CDR1 SGHDT and CDR2 YYEEEE. V gave up 4 bases and J gave up 2 bases; unmatched junction bases: 6.

The CDR3 nucleotides read TGTGCCAGCTCCCCCCAGGGACAGGGGTCAGATACGCAGTATTTT. Amino acid sequence: CASSPQGQGSDTQYF. The chain is built from TRBV2 and TRBJ2-3; TRBD1 matches at 10 bases. Germline-derived CDR1 and CDR2 are SNHLY and FYNNEI. This CDR3 has 15 residues. Losses at the gene ends were 8 bases for V and 4 bases for J; bases not matched to a gene: 9.

This clone has only a few counts. The gene calls are TRBV30 and TRBJ2-7, with 11 bases that match TRBD2. J was trimmed by 2 bases and V by 1 base; bases with no gene match: 4. Germline values: CDR1 GTSNPN, CDR2 SVGIG (reference sequence). The CDR3 is made up of 15 amino acids. The CDR3 protein is CAWSGGLAVTYEQYF. The CDR3 nucleotides read TGTGCCTGGAGTGGGGGACTAGCGGTCACCTACGAGCAGTACTTC.

This rearrangement joins TRBV27 to TRBJ1-2; perhaps TRBD1 as D (5 bases). The CDR3 has 14 residues. Germline V lookup: CDR1 MNHEY, CDR2 SMNVEV (reference sequence). Trimming took 4 bases from V and 4 from J, leaving 13 bases between them. This CDR3 is CASSWGSGAYGYTF. The CDR3 nucleotides are TGTGCCAGCAGTTGGGGCAGCGGGGCCTATGGCTACACCTTC.

Only a few counts were recorded for this clone. The chain uses TRBV7-2 and TRBJ2-1; unclear D gene. The germline V and J ends were trimmed by 1 base and 0 bases, with 7 bases remaining between them. CDR1 and CDR2 (germline): SGHTA, FQGNSA. CDR3 size: 15 residues. CDR3 in amino acids: CASSLESSSYNEQFF. The CDR3 DNA reads TGTGCCAGCAGCTTAGAATCCAGCTCCTACAATGAGCAGTTCTTC.

This clone appeared a few times. The chain employs TRBV9 and TRBJ2-2; D ambiguous. Germline CDR1 SGDLS, CDR2 YYNGEE. The V and J ends lost 3 bases and 0 bases respectively, with 9 bases between them. The CDR3 consists of 15 residues. CDR3 DNA sequence: TGTGCCAGCAGCGAATCAGGCGCGAACACCGGGGAGCTGTTTTTT. This gives the protein CASSESGANTGELFF.

The rearrangement joins TRBV30 to TRBJ1-1; D is perhaps TRBD1 (6 bases). There are 14 residues in the CDR3. Per the germline V gene, CDR1 is GTSNPN and CDR2 is SVGIG (reference sequence). V gave up 6 bases and J gave up 5 bases, with 19 bases separating them. The CDR3 here is CACLRQVDGTEAFF. The DNA of the CDR3 is TGTGCCTGCCTAAGACAGGTCGACGGTACTGAAGCTTTCTTT.

The V gene is TRBV18, the J gene TRBJ2-7; perhaps TRBD1 as D (5 bases). From germline, CDR1 is KGHSH and CDR2 LQKENI. The CDR3 runs 17 residues. The V gene lost 4 bases and the J gene lost 2 bases, with 21 bases spanning the gap. CDR3 in amino acids: CASSQELSGQGTYEQYF. CDR3 in DNA: TGTGCCAGCTCACAAGAATTATCAGGGCAGGGTACCTACGAGCAGTACTTC.

This sequence joins TRBV5-1 and TRBJ2-3; 9 bases are shared with TRBD1. The J segment lost 5 bases and the V segment lost 4 bases, leaving 5 bases of the junction unmatched. CDR1 and CDR2 (germline): SGHRS, YFSETQ. This CDR3 region has 14 residues. CDR3 sequence reads: CASSRDRAEDTQYF. The CDR3 DNA is TGCGCCAGCAGCCGGGACAGGGCTGAAGATACGCAGTATTTT.

There are a few counts of this clone. V and J are TRBV15 and TRBJ1-2; 7 bases match TRBD1. The CDR3 totals 18 residues. Unmatched junction bases numbered 22, after V lost 9 bases and J lost 3 bases. Germline V gene lookup returns CDR1 LNHNV and CDR2 YYDKDF (reference sequence). Written as DNA, the CDR3 is TGTGCCACGACAGGGATCGTACCTATGGGGGAGGCTGACTATGGCTACACCTTC. Its protein is CATTGIVPMGEADYGYTF.

This chain uses TRBV28 with TRBJ2-3, with 10 positions matching TRBD2. This CDR3 spans 15 amino acids. Germline-derived CDR1 and CDR2 are MDHEN and SYDVKM. With 6 bases clipped from V and 6 bases from J, the junction kept 9 bases outside the gene matches. CDR3 nucleotides: TGTGCCAGCAGCTTGACACTTAGCGGGAGGGATACGCAGTATTTT. It translates to CASSLTLSGRDTQYF.

This clone was detected a few times. The V call is TRBV6-6, the J call TRBJ2-3; no clear D gene. Trimming took 10 bases from V and 6 from J, leaving 11 bases between them. The CDR3 sequence is 11 residues long. Germline V gene sequence: CDR1 MNHNY, CDR2 SVGAGI (reference sequence). CDR3 sequence reads: CATSPRDTQYF. DNA for the CDR3: TGTGCCACCAGCCCTCGGGATACGCAGTATTTT.

CDR3 coding DNA: TGTGCCAGCTCACCATTAGCGGGGGACACTGAAGCTTTCTTT. Protein product: CASSPLAGDTEAFF. V usage is TRBV18 and J usage is TRBJ1-1; D is possibly TRBD1 (5 bases). CDR3 length: 14 amino acids. Germline-derived CDR1 and CDR2 are KGHSH and LQKENI. Trimming left V 2 bases short and J 3 bases short, with 10 bases between.

This clone has more than one count but fewer than ten. This chain links TRBV2 with TRBJ2-7, with D perhaps matching TRBD1 (5 bases). V was shortened by 5 bases and J by 4 bases, with 9 bases between the two germline ends. The CDR3 covers 12 residues. Germline values: CDR1 SNHLY, CDR2 FYNNEI. The CDR3 spells CASSYDSYEQYF. CDR3 in DNA: TGTGCCAGCAGTTATGACAGTTACGAGCAGTACTTC. Complete variable domain (other parts from reference TRBV2 and TRBJ2-7): EPEVTQTPSHQVTQMGQEVILRCVPISNHLYFYWYRQILGQKVEFLVSFYNNEISEKSEIFDDQFSVERPDGSNFTLKIRSTKLEDSAMYFCASSYDSYEQYFGPGTRLTVT.

The V and J genes are TRBV5-1 and TRBJ2-3; 9 nucleotides line up with TRBD1. Germline CDR1 SGHRS, CDR2 YFSETQ. The CDR3 extends over 17 amino acids. The trim removed 3 bases at V and 1 base at J, leaving 9 bases unmatched. CDR3 sequence (DNA): TGCGCCAGCAGCTCCACCCCGACAGGGGGGGGCACAGATACGCAGTATTTT. Amino acids: CASSSTPTGGGTDTQYF. The full variable domain, in which reference TRBV5-1 and TRBJ2-3 provide the parts outside the CDR3, is KAGVTQTPRYLIKTRGQQVTLSCSPISGHRSVSWYQQTPGQGLQFLFEYFSETQRNKGNFPGRFSGRQFSNSRSEMNVSTLELGDSALYLCASSSTPTGGGTDTQYFGPGTRLTVL.

This clone was detected a few times. The chain is built from TRBV9 and TRBJ2-1; D is perhaps TRBD1 (6 bases). The germline gives CDR1 SGDLS, CDR2 YYNGEE. Trimming cost V 2 bases and J 7 bases, with 16 bases left between them. This CDR3 comprises 15 residues. The CDR3 DNA reads as TGTGCCAGCAGCGTTAACAGGGATCGTTATAATGAGCAGTTCTTC. It encodes CASSVNRDRYNEQFF.

The chain joins TRBV15 to TRBJ2-7; 8 bases agree with TRBD2. The V gene end was trimmed by 8 bases and the J gene end by 5 bases; junction bases not matched to a gene: 14. This CDR3 comprises 15 residues. CDR1 and CDR2 (germline): LNHNV, YYDKDF (reference sequence). CDR3 protein: CATSVQGTRLDEQYF. The CDR3 bases are TGTGCCACCTCGGTCCAAGGGACTAGGCTCGACGAGCAGTACTTC.

The rearrangement joins TRBV5-4 to TRBJ2-2, with D perhaps matching TRBD1 (5 bases). This CDR3 spans 15 amino acids. The V end lost 0 bases, the J end lost 2 bases, and 8 bases lay between the germline ends. Looked up from germline, CDR1 is SGHNT and CDR2 is YYREEE (reference sequence). In DNA form, the CDR3 reads TGTGCCAGCAGCTTGGCCAGGGCCAACACCGGGGAGCTGTTTTTT. Protein: CASSLARANTGELFF.